The 10 T cell receptor beta chains below come from one sample, sequenced in a study of vaccination and CD4 T cells after COVID-19. The Oncomine TCR Beta short-read assay was applied to DNA of cultured CD4+ T cells. TCRdb ran MiXCR on the PCR reads and lists one entry per CDR3 protein. The sample lists some 15,000 distinct CDR3 sequences; 30% to 45% were seen once. The treatment: roughly 10-day PBMC culture with coronavirus spike peptide pools or control peptides (ViraFEST assay). For these TCRs, the target antigens are not known. The sequencing input was cultured CD4+ T cells from blood. These receptors were collected from a human donor with COVID-19.

The chain links TRBV20-1 to TRBJ1-1; 7 bases line up with TRBD1. The CDR3 runs to 12 residues. Trimming at V came to 2 bases and at J to 6 bases, leaving 3 bases not matched to a gene. Per the germline V gene, CDR1 is DFQATT and CDR2 is SNEGSKA (reference sequence). CDR3 loop: CSARPQGAEAFF. The CDR3 DNA follows: TGCAGTGCTAGACCCCAGGGGGCTGAAGCTTTCTTT.

The chain employs TRBV7-9 and TRBJ1-1; D ambiguous. Germline V gives CDR1 SEHNR, CDR2 FQNEAQ (reference sequence). Trimming left V 2 bases short and J 1 base short, with 5 bases between. There are 13 residues in the CDR3. The DNA of the CDR3 is TGTGCCAGCAGCTTATCCGGGAACACTGAAGCTTTCTTT. This encodes CASSLSGNTEAFF. The complete variable domain, with remaining parts taken from reference TRBV7-9 and TRBJ1-1, reads DTGVSQNPRHKITKRGQNVTFRCDPISEHNRLYWYRQTLGQGPEFLTYFQNEAQLEKSRLLSDRFSAERPKGSFSTLEIQRTEQGDSAMYLCASSLSGNTEAFFGQGTRLTVV.

This clonotype showed up just a few times. The V and J genes are TRBV2 and TRBJ1-1, with 7 bases aligning to TRBD1. Germline CDR1 and CDR2: SNHLY and FYNNEI. V was clipped by 6 bases and J by 1 base; unmatched bases: 5. The CDR3 contains 14 residues. This CDR3 reads CASRATGENTEAFF. DNA for the CDR3: TGTGCCAGCAGGGCTACAGGGGAGAACACTGAAGCTTTCTTT.

This clonotype was picked up a small number of times. V gene TRBV20-1 combines with J gene TRBJ1-2; weak D call: TRBD1 (6 bases). The V end was cut by 3 bases, the J end by 4 bases, with 18 bases between. The CDR3 extends over 15 amino acids. The germline CDR1 and CDR2 sequences are DFQATT and SNEGSKA (reference sequence). As DNA, the CDR3 is TGCAGTGCTAGTCACAGGGCCACGAGGGGCTATGGCTACACCTTC. It specifies CSASHRATRGYGYTF.

By sample share, this clonotype is medium-sized. This rearrangement joins TRBV6-1 to TRBJ1-5; 12 nucleotides agree with TRBD1. After removal of 6 bases from V and 2 bases from J, the junction contained 11 bases not matched to a gene. In germline, CDR1 is MNHNS, CDR2 SASEGT. The CDR3 covers 18 residues. Here the CDR3 DNA reads TGTGCCAGCAGAACCGGGACAGGGGGCGTCGGTGGCAATCAGCCCCAGCATTTT. Protein product: CASRTGTGGVGGNQPQHF.

In its sample, this clonotype was seen a few times. This chain's CDR3 is CASSLVRGSGGGTDTQYF. CDR3 nucleotides: TGTGCCAGCAGCTTAGTCCGGGGTAGCGGGGGCGGCACAGATACGCAGTATTTT. The rearrangement joins TRBV7-8 to TRBJ2-3; 9 positions match TRBD2. V dropped 1 base and J dropped 1; count of bases not matched to a gene: 9. Germline V gene data show CDR1 as SGHVS and CDR2 as FQNEAQ. The CDR3 runs to 18 residues.

The chain uses TRBV28 and TRBJ2-2; 8 bases agree with TRBD2. The ends lost 7 bases at V and 5 bases at J; junction bases unmatched: 6. Germline V CDR1 and CDR2: MDHEN, SYDVKM. The CDR3 is 14 residues long. In DNA, the CDR3 is TGTGCCAGCATGCGGGGGGATCGGACCGGGGAGCTGTTTTTT. It translates to CASMRGDRTGELFF.

The gene calls are TRBV27 and TRBJ1-1; no reliable D call. The CDR3 consists of 13 residues. V gave up 5 bases and J gave up 0 bases, with 7 bases separating them. CDR1 is MNHEY and CDR2 is SMNVEV in the germline V gene (reference sequence). The CDR3 sequence is CASSPQVNTEAFF. In DNA, the CDR3 is TGTGCCAGCAGTCCTCAGGTGAACACTGAAGCTTTCTTT.

V and J are TRBV6-5 and TRBJ1-3; D ambiguous. The CDR3 is made up of 16 amino acids. The V end was cut by 2 bases, the J end by 0 bases, with 11 bases between. Germline CDR1 and CDR2: MNHEY and SVGAGI. The CDR3 DNA is TGTGCCAGCAGTTACAGCGACGCGGGCTCTGGAAACACCATATATTTT. Encoded protein: CASSYSDAGSGNTIYF.

This clonotype was detected a few times. In DNA, the CDR3 is TGTGCCAGCAGGACTACGGGCCCAGATACGCAGTATTTT. Its translation: CASRTTGPDTQYF. The chain employs TRBV28 and TRBJ2-3, with D possibly being TRBD2 (5 bases). Germline values: CDR1 MDHEN, CDR2 SYDVKM. The CDR3 runs 13 residues. Trimming removed 6 bases at V and 4 bases at J, with 11 bases between.